This TCR beta chain was captured by sequencing in a study of identical twins. TCRdb re-called the 5' RACE reads through MiXCR, storing one row per CDR3 protein. The sample includes a few hundred thousand distinct CDR3 sequences, 6.5% seen only once; the top ten take 13% to 15%. Every donor was a healthy Caucasian. These data were also filed under a second study, of T cells expressing NK-cell markers. From that paper: Sorted CD3+CD56-NKG2C+, CD3+CD56+NKG2C+ and CD3+CD56+NKG2C- T cells supplied the TCR beta repertoires.

Source material: CD8+ T cells sorted from blood. The TCR was taken from a young woman in good health.

CDR3 DNA: TGTGCCAGTCAGGACAGGGCTAGCAATCAGCCCCAGCATTTT. Amino acid sequence: CASQDRASNQPQHF. The chain has TRBV3-1 and TRBJ1-5, with 8 bases identical to TRBD1. The CDR3 has 14 residues. The germline V gene encodes CDR1 LGHDT and CDR2 YNNKEL (reference sequence). The J segment lost 0 bases and the V segment lost 9 bases, leaving 4 bases of the junction unmatched. The variable domain in full, completed from reference TRBV3-1 and TRBJ1-5, reads DTAVSQTPKYLVTQMGNDKSIKCEQNLGHDTMYWYKQDSKKFLKIMFSYNNKELIINETVPNRFSPKSPDKAHLNLHINSLELGDSAVYFCASQDRASNQPQHFGDGTRLSIL.